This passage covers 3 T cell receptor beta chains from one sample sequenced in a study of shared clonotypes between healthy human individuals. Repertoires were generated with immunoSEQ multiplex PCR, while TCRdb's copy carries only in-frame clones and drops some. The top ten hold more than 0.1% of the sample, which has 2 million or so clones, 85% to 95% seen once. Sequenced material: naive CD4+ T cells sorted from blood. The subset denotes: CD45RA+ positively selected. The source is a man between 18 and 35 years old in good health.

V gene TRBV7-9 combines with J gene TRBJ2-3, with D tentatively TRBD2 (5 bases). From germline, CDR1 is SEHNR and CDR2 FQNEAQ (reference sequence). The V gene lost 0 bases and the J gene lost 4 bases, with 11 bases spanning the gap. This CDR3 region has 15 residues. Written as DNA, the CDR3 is TGTGCCAGCAGCTTAGCTAGCCTGGAGGCAGATACGCAGTATTTT. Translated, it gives CASSLASLEADTQYF.

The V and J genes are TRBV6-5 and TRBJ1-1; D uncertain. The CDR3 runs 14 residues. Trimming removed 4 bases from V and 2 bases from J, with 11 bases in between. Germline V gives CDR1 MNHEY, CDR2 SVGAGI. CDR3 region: CASSSLGGNTEAFF. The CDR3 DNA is TGTGCCAGCAGTTCCCTCGGCGGCAACACTGAAGCTTTCTTT.

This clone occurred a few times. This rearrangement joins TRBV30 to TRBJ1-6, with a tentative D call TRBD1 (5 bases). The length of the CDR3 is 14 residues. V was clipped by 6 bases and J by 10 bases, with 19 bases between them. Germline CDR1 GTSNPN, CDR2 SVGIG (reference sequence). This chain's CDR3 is CACLIGGWQSPLHF. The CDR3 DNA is TGTGCCTGCCTTATCGGGGGGTGGCAATCACCCCTCCACTTT.